This passage covers 14 T cell receptor beta chains from one sample sequenced in a study of shared clonotypes between healthy human individuals. Libraries were prepared by immunoSEQ multiplex PCR; TCRdb keeps only in-frame clonotypes and omits some of them. The data contain more than 2 million clones, approximately 94% of them singletons. The sample consisted of naive CD4+ T cells sorted from blood. Subset in this sample: CD45RA+ positively selected. The origin of the receptors is a young man in good health.

V is TRBV4-1 and J is TRBJ2-7, with D possibly matching TRBD2 (7 bases). From germline, CDR1 is MGHRA and CDR2 YSYEKL. V was shortened by 0 bases and J by 3 bases, with 18 bases between the two germline ends. CDR3 length: 17 residues. The CDR3 coding sequence is TGCGCCAGCAGCCAAGAGACCGGCGGGGGCGCCTACTACGAGCAGTACTTC. Protein sequence: CASSQETGGGAYYEQYF.

This clone was detected only once. Other DNA sequences within the sample encode an identical CDR3. The CDR3 sequence: CSARGETQYF. In DNA form, the CDR3 reads TGCAGTGCTAGGGGTGAGACCCAGTACTTC. The chain recombines TRBV20-1 with TRBJ2-5; D unresolved. The V end lost 3 bases, the J end lost 5 bases, and 4 bases lay between the germline ends. The CDR3 length is 10 residues. From germline, CDR1 is DFQATT and CDR2 SNEGSKA (reference sequence).

The chain uses TRBV6-1 and TRBJ1-2, with 8 bases lining up with TRBD1. The germline V gene has CDR1 MNHNS and CDR2 SASEGT. The V and J ends lost 6 bases and 5 bases, in that order; junction bases with no gene match: 11. The CDR3 totals 15 residues. The CDR3 loop reads CASSEGLTGGYGYTF. CDR3 bases: TGTGCCAGCAGCGAGGGACTCACAGGGGGGTATGGCTACACCTTC.

The chain has TRBV19 and TRBJ1-5, with 8 bases fitting TRBD1. With 9 bases clipped from V and 2 bases from J, the junction kept 3 bases outside the gene matches. Looked up from germline, CDR1 is LNHDA and CDR2 is SQIVND (reference sequence). There are 13 residues in the CDR3. CDR3: CASRGQGNQPQHF. DNA of the CDR3: TGTGCCAGCCGGGGACAGGGCAATCAGCCCCAGCATTTT.

Only one count was recorded for this clone. The chain is built from TRBV2 and TRBJ1-5; 10 nucleotides match TRBD1. The CDR3 has 16 residues. Looked up from germline, CDR1 is SNHLY and CDR2 is FYNNEI. Trimming removed 4 bases from V and 7 bases from J; junction bases left unmatched: 10. In DNA form, the CDR3 reads TGTGCCAGCAGTGTTGAGGGGGACAGGGGCGGCCAGCCCCAGCATTTT. It is translated as CASSVEGDRGGQPQHF.

The rearrangement joins TRBV11-2 to TRBJ2-1, with TRBD2 matching 11 bases. V lost 0 bases and J lost 9; bases outside the gene matches: 10. Germline V gives CDR1 SGHAT, CDR2 FQNNGV. The CDR3 has 17 amino acids. In DNA, the CDR3 is TGTGCCAGCAGCTTAGATCGGATAGCGGGGGGGCAGAGTGAGCAGTTCTTC. Protein product: CASSLDRIAGGQSEQFF.

V is TRBV2 and J is TRBJ2-3, with a possible D match to TRBD2 (6 bases). Germline values: CDR1 SNHLY, CDR2 FYNNEI. CDR3 length: 11 amino acids. The ends were cut back, 8 bases at V and 8 bases at J, with 11 bases in the middle. CDR3 amino acids: CASALGGTQYF. The CDR3 DNA sequence: TGTGCCAGCGCCTTGGGGGGTACGCAGTATTTT.

The chain recombines TRBV6-6 with TRBJ1-6, with a weak D call TRBD1 (6 bases). Trimming removed 4 bases at V and 1 base at J, with 8 bases between. CDR1 MNHNY and CDR2 SVGAGI come from the germline V gene (reference sequence). This CDR3 has 15 residues. The CDR3 sequence is CASSSQGSYNSPLHF. CDR3 sequence (DNA): TGTGCCAGCAGTTCTCAGGGGTCCTATAATTCACCCCTCCACTTT.

This clone was seen more than once but under ten times. The chain links TRBV7-8 to TRBJ1-5; tentatively, D is TRBD1 (5 bases). The CDR3 runs 13 residues. V lost 8 bases to trimming and J lost 3 bases, with 11 bases between them. Per the germline V gene, CDR1 is SGHVS and CDR2 is FQNEAQ. The CDR3 coding sequence is TGTGCCAGCTCTCTAGGACACAATCAGCCCCAGCATTTT. Its translation is CASSLGHNQPQHF.

A remark on this clone: The final CDR3 position lacks the conserved phenylalanine or tryptophan, pointing to a likely read error. It is unclear where the CDR3 begins or ends on the DNA, so no DNA is shown, and the CDR3 is as TCRdb lists it. The rearrangement joins TRBV21-1 to TRBJ1-1. TRBV21-1 has pseudogene status. 9 amino acids form the CDR3, both terminal residues included. CDR3 loop: CASRPPSTG.

The CDR3 protein is CASSAGTGDYNEQFF. The CDR3 DNA sequence: TGTGCCAGCAGCGCCGGGACAGGGGACTACAATGAGCAGTTCTTC. V is TRBV9 and J is TRBJ2-1; 10 positions match TRBD1. Germline CDR1 and CDR2: SGDLS and YYNGEE. Germline trimming cut 3 bases from V and 3 bases from J; bases unmatched to any gene: 3. This CDR3 has 15 amino acids.

The gene calls are TRBV6-1 and TRBJ2-5; the D gene is possibly TRBD2 (6 bases). The V end lost 10 bases, the J end lost 2 bases, and 20 bases lay between the germline ends. From germline, CDR1 is MNHNS and CDR2 SASEGT. The CDR3 covers 15 residues. CDR3 loop: CAIARGHAVQETQYF. The CDR3 DNA follows: TGTGCCATCGCGCGGGGCCATGCCGTACAAGAGACCCAGTACTTC.

The chain uses TRBV9 and TRBJ2-2; D not certain. CDR1 SGDLS and CDR2 YYNGEE come from the germline V gene. Trimming cost V 0 bases and J 4 bases, with 4 bases left between them. The CDR3 runs 13 residues. This CDR3 is CASSVAITGELFF. CDR3 nucleotide sequence: TGTGCCAGCAGCGTAGCAATCACCGGGGAGCTGTTTTTT.

The chain joins TRBV11-2 to TRBJ1-2; possible D gene TRBD1, 5 bases. V was trimmed by 4 bases and J by 4 bases, leaving 10 bases between them. The CDR3 covers 13 residues. CDR1 is SGHAT and CDR2 is FQNNGV in the germline V gene. The CDR3 sequence: CASSWGPVYGYTF. The CDR3 coding sequence is TGTGCCAGCAGCTGGGGACCGGTCTATGGCTACACCTTC.